A selection of T cell receptor beta chains follows, all from one sample in a study of radiotherapy plus CTLA-4 blockade in lung cancer. Sequenced by immunoSEQ multiplex PCR; TCRdb stores in-frame clones only, minus some. The sample consists of 60,000 to 70,000 clones, 65% to 80% of them appearing once. The starting material was peripheral blood, obtained from a patient treated with radiotherapy plus ipilimumab. These TCRs come from a human donor with non-small cell lung cancer who had a complete response to radiotherapy plus ipilimumab. The CDR3 runs from the conserved cysteine through the conserved F or W.

V gene: TRBV27
J gene: TRBJ2-5
CDR3 protein: CASSLYGGETQYF

V gene: TRBV9
J gene: TRBJ2-1
CDR3 protein: CASSVGSGFQEWEQFF

V gene: TRBV19
J gene: TRBJ1-5
CDR3 protein: CASSMLQGVNQPQHF

V gene: TRBV19
J gene: TRBJ1-1
CDR3 protein: CASRWDTEAFF

V gene: TRBV10-3
J gene: TRBJ2-1
CDR3 protein: CAISDWSEGNEQFF

V gene: TRBV9
J gene: TRBJ1-1
CDR3 protein: CASSDIMNTEAFF

V gene: TRBV6-5
J gene: TRBJ2-2
CDR3 protein: CAISQQGAVTGELFF

V gene: TRBV6-6
J gene: TRBJ2-7
CDR3 protein: CASSAPGGPYEQYF

V gene: TRBV18
J gene: TRBJ1-1
CDR3 protein: CASSPPLTEDTEAFF

V gene: TRBV29-1
J gene: TRBJ1-2
CDR3 protein: CSVEIRGTYGYTF

V gene: TRBV2
J gene: TRBJ1-2
CDR3 protein: CASSSDRNYGYTF

V gene: TRBV5-5
J gene: TRBJ1-2
CDR3 protein: CASSRGGQIYGYTF

V gene: TRBV28
J gene: TRBJ1-2
CDR3 protein: CASSLQTGGRGYTF

V gene: TRBV5-1
J gene: TRBJ1-1
CDR3 protein: CASWGQLNTEAFF

V gene: TRBV6-5
J gene: -
CDR3 protein: CASSYRVIGGYEQYF

V gene: TRBV28
J gene: TRBJ2-2
CDR3 protein: CASRQGVPGELFF

V gene: TRBV30
J gene: TRBJ2-3
CDR3 protein: CAWRWGSLNTDTQYF

V gene: TRBV5-4
J gene: TRBJ2-1
CDR3 protein: CASSHPVDSNNEQFF

V gene: TRBV5-1
J gene: TRBJ1-1
CDR3 protein: CASSLEGTANTEAFF

V gene: TRBV11-3
J gene: TRBJ2-1
CDR3 protein: CASSLVTGGREQFF

V gene: TRBV4-3
J gene: TRBJ2-2
CDR3 protein: CASSHRTGELFF

V gene: TRBV4-1
J gene: TRBJ2-5
CDR3 protein: CASSQPTEGETQYF

V gene: TRBV10-3
J gene: TRBJ2-3
CDR3 protein: CAISGTTDTQYF